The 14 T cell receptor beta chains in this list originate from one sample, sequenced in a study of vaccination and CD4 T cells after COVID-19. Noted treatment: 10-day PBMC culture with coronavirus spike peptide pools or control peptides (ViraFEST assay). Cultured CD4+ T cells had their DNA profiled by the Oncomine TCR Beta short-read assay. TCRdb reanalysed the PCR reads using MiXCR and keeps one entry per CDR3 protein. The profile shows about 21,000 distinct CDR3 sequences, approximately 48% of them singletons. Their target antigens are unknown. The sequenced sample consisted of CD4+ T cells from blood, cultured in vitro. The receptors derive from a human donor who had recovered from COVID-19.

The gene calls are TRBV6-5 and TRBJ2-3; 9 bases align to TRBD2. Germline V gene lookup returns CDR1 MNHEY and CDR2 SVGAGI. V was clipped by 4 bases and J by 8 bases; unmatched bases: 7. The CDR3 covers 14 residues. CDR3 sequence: CASSSGLARGTQYF. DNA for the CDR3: TGTGCCAGCAGTTCGGGACTAGCACGGGGTACGCAGTATTTT.

CDR3 coding DNA: TGTGCCAGCAGGTCCGGGACAGTAGCCAAAAACATTCAGTACTTC. This translates into CASRSGTVAKNIQYF. The chain has TRBV6-1 and TRBJ2-4; 7 bases agree with TRBD1. The CDR3 has 15 residues. Germline assignment: CDR1 MNHNS and CDR2 SASEGT. Trimming cost V 6 bases and J 0 bases; bases outside gene matches: 5.

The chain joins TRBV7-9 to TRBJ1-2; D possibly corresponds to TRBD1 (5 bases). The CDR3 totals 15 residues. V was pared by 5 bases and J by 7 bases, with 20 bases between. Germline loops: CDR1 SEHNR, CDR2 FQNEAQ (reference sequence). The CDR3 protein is CASSPRDRLIGGYTF. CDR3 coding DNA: TGTGCCAGCAGCCCGAGGGACCGCTTAATTGGTGGCTACACCTTC.

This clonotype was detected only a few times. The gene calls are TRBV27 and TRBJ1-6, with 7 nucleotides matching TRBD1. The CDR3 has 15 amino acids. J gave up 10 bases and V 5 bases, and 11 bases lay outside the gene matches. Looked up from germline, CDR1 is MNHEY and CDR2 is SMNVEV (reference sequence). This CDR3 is CASSPTTGIGSPLHF. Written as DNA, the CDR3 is TGTGCCAGCAGTCCTACGACAGGGATTGGGTCACCCCTCCACTTT.

Here the CDR3 reads CASSPDREIVVAFF. Here the CDR3 DNA reads TGCGCCAGCAGCCCGGACAGGGAAATAGTGGTGGCTTTCTTT. The chain couples TRBV4-1 to TRBJ1-1; 8 nucleotides align to TRBD1. The junction had 12 bases not matched to a gene; V was cut back by 4 bases and J by 11 bases. CDR3 length equals 14 residues. Germline CDR1 MGHRA, CDR2 YSYEKL.

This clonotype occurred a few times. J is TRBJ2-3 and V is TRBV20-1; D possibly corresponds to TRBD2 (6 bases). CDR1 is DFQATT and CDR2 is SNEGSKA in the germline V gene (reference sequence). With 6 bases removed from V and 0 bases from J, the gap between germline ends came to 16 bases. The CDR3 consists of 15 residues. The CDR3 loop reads CSALAGRDSTDTQYF. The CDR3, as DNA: TGCAGTGCACTAGCAGGGAGAGATAGCACAGATACGCAGTATTTT.

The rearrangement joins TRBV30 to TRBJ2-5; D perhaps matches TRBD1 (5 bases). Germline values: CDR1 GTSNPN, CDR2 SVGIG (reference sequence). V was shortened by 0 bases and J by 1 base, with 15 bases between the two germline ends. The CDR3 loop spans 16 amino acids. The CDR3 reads CAWSVTLSGFQETQYF. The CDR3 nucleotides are TGTGCCTGGAGTGTAACCCTCTCAGGGTTCCAAGAGACCCAGTACTTC.

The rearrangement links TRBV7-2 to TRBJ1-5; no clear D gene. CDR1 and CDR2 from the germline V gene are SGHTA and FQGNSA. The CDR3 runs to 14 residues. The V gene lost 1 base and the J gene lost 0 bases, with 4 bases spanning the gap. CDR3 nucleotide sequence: TGTGCCAGCAGCTTAGTACTTAGCAATCAGCCCCAGCATTTT. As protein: CASSLVLSNQPQHF.

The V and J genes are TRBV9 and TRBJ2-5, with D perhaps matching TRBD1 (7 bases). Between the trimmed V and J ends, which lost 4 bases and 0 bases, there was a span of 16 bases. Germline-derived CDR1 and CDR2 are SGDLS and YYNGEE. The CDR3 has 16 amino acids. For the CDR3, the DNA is TGTGCCAGCAGCCCAGAGGGGGCGGGGTACCAAGAGACCCAGTACTTC. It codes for CASSPEGAGYQETQYF. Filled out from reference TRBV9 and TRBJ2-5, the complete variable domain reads DSGVTQTPKHLITATGQRVTLRCSPRSGDLSVYWYQQSLDQGLQFLIQYYNGEERAKGNILERFSAQQFPDLHSELNLSSLELGDSALYFCASSPEGAGYQETQYFGPGTRLLVL.

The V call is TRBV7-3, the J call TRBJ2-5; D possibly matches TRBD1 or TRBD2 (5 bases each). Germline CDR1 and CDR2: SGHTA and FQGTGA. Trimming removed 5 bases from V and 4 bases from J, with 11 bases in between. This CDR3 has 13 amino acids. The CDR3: CASSPGARETQYF. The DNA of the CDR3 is TGTGCCAGCAGCCCCGGGGCGAGAGAGACCCAGTACTTC.

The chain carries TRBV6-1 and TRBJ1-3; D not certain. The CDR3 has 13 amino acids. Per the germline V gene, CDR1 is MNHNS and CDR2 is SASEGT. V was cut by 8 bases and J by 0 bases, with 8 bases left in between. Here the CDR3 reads CASAPTSGNTIYF. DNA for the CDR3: TGTGCCAGCGCACCTACCTCTGGAAACACCATATATTTT.

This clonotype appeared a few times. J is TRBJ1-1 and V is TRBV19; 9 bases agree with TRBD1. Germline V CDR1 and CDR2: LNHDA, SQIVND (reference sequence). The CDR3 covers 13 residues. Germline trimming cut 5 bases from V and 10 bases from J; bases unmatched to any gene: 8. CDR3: CASSSGTGLSAFF. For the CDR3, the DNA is TGTGCCAGTAGTTCCGGGACAGGGTTATCAGCTTTCTTT.

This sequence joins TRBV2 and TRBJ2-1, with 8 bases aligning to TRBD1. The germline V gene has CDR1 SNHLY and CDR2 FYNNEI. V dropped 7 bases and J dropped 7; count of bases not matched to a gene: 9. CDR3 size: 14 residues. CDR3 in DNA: TGTGCCAGCACCGCTGGGACAGGAAGAAATGAGCAGTTCTTC. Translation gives CASTAGTGRNEQFF.

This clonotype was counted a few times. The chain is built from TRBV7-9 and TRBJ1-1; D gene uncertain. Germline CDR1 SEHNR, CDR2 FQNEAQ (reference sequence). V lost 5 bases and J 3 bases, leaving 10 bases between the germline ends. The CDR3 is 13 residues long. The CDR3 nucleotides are TGTGCCAGCAGCGTCAGAAGTGACACTGAAGCTTTCTTT. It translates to CASSVRSDTEAFF.